The 14 T cell receptor beta chains reported below all come from one sample, sequenced in a study of cytomegalovirus exposure and HLA in healthy donors. Researchers ran the PCR with 60 Vbeta and 13 Jbeta primers. Here immunoSEQ multiplex PCR was the method, and the copy in TCRdb shows in-frame clones only, minus some. The profile shows about 220,000 clones, more than 75% of them singletons. Specimen: PBMCs. The receptors originated from a woman aged 40 to 49 in good health and CMV-seropositive.

The chain has TRBV2 and TRBJ2-5; the D is unclear. Per the germline V gene, CDR1 is SNHLY and CDR2 is FYNNEI. This CDR3 has 12 residues. Between the trimmed V and J ends, which lost 3 bases and 5 bases, there was a span of 7 bases. CDR3 in DNA: TGTGCCAGCAGTGATGGTACTGAGACCCAGTACTTC. This codes for CASSDGTETQYF.

The CDR3 nucleotides read TGCGCCAGCAGCTTACATGGACAGAGACCAACCCTCAACTATGGCTACACCTTC. It codes for CASSLHGQRPTLNYGYTF. The V and J genes are TRBV5-1 and TRBJ1-2, with D possibly being TRBD1 (6 bases). Trimming removed 2 bases at V and 2 bases at J, with 22 bases between. This CDR3 region has 18 residues. Germline-derived CDR1 and CDR2 are SGHRS and YFSETQ.

The sample holds one count of this clone. V and J are TRBV29-1 and TRBJ1-2; 7 bases map to TRBD1. The CDR3 is 13 amino acids. V trimming: 4 bases; J trimming: 4 bases; junction bases outside the gene matches: 6. From germline, CDR1 is SQVTM and CDR2 ANQGSEA. The CDR3 region has the DNA TGCAGCGTTGGAATAGGGGGCGGCTATGGCTACACCTTC. Protein product: CSVGIGGGYGYTF.

This chain joins TRBV6-5 and TRBJ1-2, with a weak D call TRBD1 (6 bases). The CDR3 is 11 amino acids. Germline V CDR1 and CDR2: MNHEY, SVGAGI. V was pared by 6 bases and J by 8 bases, with 10 bases between. In nucleotides, the CDR3 is TGTGCCAGCAGGGGGACAATAGGCTACACCTTC. Its protein is CASRGTIGYTF.

This chain links TRBV4-2 with TRBJ1-2; D not certain. The CDR3 spans 15 residues. Germline values: CDR1 LGHNA, CDR2 YNFKEQ. V was trimmed by 0 bases and J by 3 bases, leaving 11 bases between them. The CDR3 nucleotides read TGTGCCAGCAGCCAAGATTTAGGAGTATACTATGGCTACACCTTC. Translation: CASSQDLGVYYGYTF.

The gene calls are TRBV10-3 and TRBJ1-6; D is ambiguous. Trimming removed 0 bases at V and 12 bases at J, with 6 bases between. Germline CDR1 reads ENHRY; CDR2 reads SYGVKD. The length of the CDR3 is 12 residues. DNA for the CDR3: TGTGCCATCAGTGAGTCGGCTTTACCCCTCCACTTT. As protein: CAISESALPLHF.

This sequence joins TRBV4-2 and TRBJ1-5; TRBD1 aligns across 8 bases. J was trimmed by 4 bases and V by 1 base; bases with no gene match: 12. Per the germline V gene, CDR1 is LGHNA and CDR2 is YNFKEQ. The CDR3 is made up of 18 amino acids. In DNA, the CDR3 is TGTGCCAGCAGCCAAGTGACAGGGGACAGTGAGAAAAATCAGCCCCAGCATTTT. Its protein is CASSQVTGDSEKNQPQHF.

This sequence joins TRBV6-5 and TRBJ1-6; no reliable D call. Between the trimmed V and J ends, which lost 6 bases and 2 bases, there was a span of 8 bases. The length of the CDR3 is 14 residues. Germline V gives CDR1 MNHEY, CDR2 SVGAGI. CDR3 DNA: TGTGCCAGCAGCCTCGTAGCCTATAATTCACCCCTCCACTTT. Translated, it gives CASSLVAYNSPLHF.

The V call is TRBV9, the J call TRBJ2-1, with 9 positions matching TRBD2. The CDR3 loop spans 15 amino acids. V lost 3 bases to trimming and J lost 4 bases; unmatched junction nucleotides: 5. Germline loops: CDR1 SGDLS, CDR2 YYNGEE. DNA of the CDR3: TGTGCCAGCAGCGAGGGACTAGCAGTGTACAATGAGCAGTTCTTC. Its protein is CASSEGLAVYNEQFF.

The rearrangement links TRBV6-1 to TRBJ1-1; TRBD1 might be the D (6 bases). The germline V and J ends were trimmed by 8 bases and 0 bases, with 13 bases remaining between them. This CDR3 spans 14 amino acids. Germline CDR1 reads MNHNS; CDR2 reads SASEGT. The CDR3 loop reads CASLQGSMNTEAFF. The CDR3 DNA reads as TGTGCCAGCTTACAGGGCTCCATGAACACTGAAGCTTTCTTT.

As regards this clone: A junction end diverges from the germline sequence, so it may reflect a read error. V is TRBV7-9 and J is TRBJ1-1; tentatively, D is TRBD1 (6 bases). Germline CDR1 is SEHNR and CDR2 is FQNEAQ (reference sequence). The CDR3 has 19 residues. The CDR3 sequence: CSSNRKVLYAGAHVTEAFF. CDR3 sequence (DNA): TGTTCCAGCAACCGAAAAGTCCTATATGCGGGGGCGCACGTCACTGAAGCTTTCTTT.

J is TRBJ2-2 and V is TRBV30, with 12 bases matching TRBD2. Trimming cost V 0 bases and J 5 bases; bases outside gene matches: 7. The CDR3 extends over 17 amino acids. The germline V gene encodes CDR1 GTSNPN and CDR2 SVGIG (reference sequence). Here the CDR3 reads CAWSVARTSGVTGELFF. The CDR3 DNA sequence: TGTGCCTGGAGTGTAGCCCGGACTAGCGGGGTTACCGGGGAGCTGTTTTTT.

The chain combines TRBV10-3 with TRBJ2-3; TRBD1 matches 8 bases. The ends lost 5 bases at V and 6 bases at J; junction bases unmatched: 13. This CDR3 contains 16 residues. Germline V CDR1 and CDR2: ENHRY, SYGVKD. CDR3 nucleotide sequence: TGTGCCATCAGTCTGACCGGGACAGGATTTTTGGATACGCAGTATTTT. As protein: CAISLTGTGFLDTQYF.

The chain has TRBV9 and TRBJ2-1; D is perhaps TRBD2 (6 bases). V shed 4 bases and J shed 6 bases, with 14 bases lying between them. Germline assignment: CDR1 SGDLS and CDR2 YYNGEE. The CDR3 runs 14 residues. The CDR3 spells CASSSRVAANEQFF. The CDR3 region has the DNA TGTGCCAGCAGCTCCCGGGTAGCGGCCAATGAGCAGTTCTTC.